The sequence of this T cell receptor (beta chain) was determined in a study of response to subunit inactivated influenza vaccine. General observations from the study: That few new T cells are recruited by each seasonal influenza vaccination was the authors' suggestion.

A few counts support this clonotype. Its antigen is undetermined. Trimming removed 0 bases at V and 2 bases at J, with 6 bases between. Germline V lookup: CDR1 SGHKS, CDR2 YYEKEE (reference sequence). The CDR3 totals 13 residues. TCRdb re-derived calls from the RT-PCR reads in MiXCR, one entry per CDR3 protein. The data show a few hundred thousand distinct CDR3 sequences, around a fifth seen once. The sequence was collected from a man between 45 and 75 years old who received an inactivated influenza vaccine. Sequencing used PBMCs from blood, obtained 21 months after vaccination. This rearrangement joins TRBV5-5 to TRBJ2-7; D is undetermined. The CDR3 is CASSLDMPYEQYF. CDR3 DNA sequence: TGTGCCAGCAGCTTGGACATGCCCTACGAGCAGTACTTC.